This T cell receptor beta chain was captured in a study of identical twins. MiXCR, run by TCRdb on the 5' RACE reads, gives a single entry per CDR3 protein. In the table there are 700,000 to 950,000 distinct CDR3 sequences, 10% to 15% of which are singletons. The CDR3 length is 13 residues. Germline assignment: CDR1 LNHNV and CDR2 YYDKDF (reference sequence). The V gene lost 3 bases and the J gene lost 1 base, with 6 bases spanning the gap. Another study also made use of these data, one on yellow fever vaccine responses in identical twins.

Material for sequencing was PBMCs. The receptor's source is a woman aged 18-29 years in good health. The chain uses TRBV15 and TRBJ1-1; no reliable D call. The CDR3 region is CATSSGSNTEAFF. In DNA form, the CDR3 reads TGTGCCACCAGCAGCGGGTCGAACACTGAAGCTTTCTTT.